A single sample gave rise to the 3 T cell receptor beta chains below, sequenced in a study of shared clonotypes between healthy human individuals. Generated by immunoSEQ multiplex PCR, the TCRdb table keeps only in-frame clones and is missing some. The sample has 980,000 or so clones, approximately 76% seen once. The source material was memory CD4+ T cells sorted from blood. Regarding subset: CD45RA-negative fraction. All receptors come from a man aged 18 to 29 in good health.

The chain employs TRBV6-5 and TRBJ1-6; D possibly corresponds to TRBD1 (5 bases). Trimming removed 6 bases at V and 6 bases at J, with 9 bases between. Looked up from germline, CDR1 is MNHEY and CDR2 is SVGAGI. CDR3 length: 13 amino acids. The CDR3 spells CASRGRFNSPLHF. DNA of the CDR3: TGTGCCAGCAGGGGGCGGTTTAATTCACCCCTCCACTTT.

V is TRBV10-3 and J is TRBJ2-7; the D is unclear. Trimming took 3 bases from V and 4 from J, leaving 13 bases between them. Germline V gene sequence: CDR1 ENHRY, CDR2 SYGVKD. The CDR3 is made up of 14 amino acids. DNA of the CDR3: TGTGCCATCAGTGAACAAGCCTCCCGATACGAGCAGTACTTC. Encoded protein: CAISEQASRYEQYF.

The chain uses TRBV19 and TRBJ2-3; D gene ambiguous. Trimming took off 4 bases at V and 7 bases at J, with 6 bases between the two ends. The CDR3 length is 11 residues. Germline-derived CDR1 and CDR2 are LNHDA and SQIVND (reference sequence). This CDR3 reads CASSKANTQYF. The CDR3 nucleotides read TGTGCCAGTAGTAAGGCAAATACGCAGTATTTT. Looking up the rest from reference TRBV19 and TRBJ2-3 gives the full variable domain: DGGITQSPKYLFRKEGQNVTLSCEQNLNHDAMYWYRQDPGQGLRLIYYSQIVNDFQKGDIAEGYSVSREKKESFPLTVTSAQKNPTAFYLCASSKANTQYFGPGTRLTVL.